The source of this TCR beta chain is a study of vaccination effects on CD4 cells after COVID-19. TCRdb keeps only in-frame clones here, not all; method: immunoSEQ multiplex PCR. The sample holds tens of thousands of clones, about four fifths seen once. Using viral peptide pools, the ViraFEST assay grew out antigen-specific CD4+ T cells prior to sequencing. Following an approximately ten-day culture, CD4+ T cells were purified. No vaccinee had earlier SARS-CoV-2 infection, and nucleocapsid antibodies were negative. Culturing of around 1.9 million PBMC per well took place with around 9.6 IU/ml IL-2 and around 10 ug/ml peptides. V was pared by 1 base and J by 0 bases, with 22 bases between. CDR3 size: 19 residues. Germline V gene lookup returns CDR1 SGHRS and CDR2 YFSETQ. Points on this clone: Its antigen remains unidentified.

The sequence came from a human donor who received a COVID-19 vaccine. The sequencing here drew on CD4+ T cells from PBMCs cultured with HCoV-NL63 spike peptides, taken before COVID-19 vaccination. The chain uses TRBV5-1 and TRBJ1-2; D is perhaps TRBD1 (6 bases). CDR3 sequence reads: CASSLSPGGLGGPNYGYTF. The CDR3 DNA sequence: TGCGCCAGCAGCTTGAGCCCCGGGGGATTAGGGGGTCCTAACTATGGCTACACCTTC.